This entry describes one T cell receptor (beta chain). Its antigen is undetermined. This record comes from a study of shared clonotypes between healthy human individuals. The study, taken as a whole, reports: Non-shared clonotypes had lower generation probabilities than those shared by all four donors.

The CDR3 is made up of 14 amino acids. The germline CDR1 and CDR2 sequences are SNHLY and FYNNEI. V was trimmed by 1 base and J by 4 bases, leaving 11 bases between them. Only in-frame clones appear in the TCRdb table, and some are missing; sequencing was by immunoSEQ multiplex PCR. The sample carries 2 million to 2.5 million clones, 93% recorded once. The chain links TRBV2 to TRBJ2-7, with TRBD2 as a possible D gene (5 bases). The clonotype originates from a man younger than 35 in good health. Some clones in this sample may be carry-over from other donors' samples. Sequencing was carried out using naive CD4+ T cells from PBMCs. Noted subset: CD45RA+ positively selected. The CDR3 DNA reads TGTGCCAGCAGTGAAGAAGCGGACCTATACGAGCAGTACTTC. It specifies CASSEEADLYEQYF.